A single sample is the source of the 12 T cell receptor beta chains below, sequenced in a study of blood T cell repertoires in COVID-19. Repertoires were generated with immunoSEQ multiplex PCR, while TCRdb's copy carries only in-frame clones and drops some. Of more than 75,000 clones in the sample, around 86% are singletons; the top ten hold roughly 15%. The specimen was peripheral blood. The source of these receptors is an elderly woman with active or convalescent COVID-19.

This clone was observed a handful of times. This rearrangement joins TRBV9 to TRBJ1-2; D possibly corresponds to TRBD1 (5 bases). Germline CDR1 and CDR2: SGDLS and YYNGEE. V was shortened by 3 bases and J by 0 bases, with 12 bases between the two germline ends. This CDR3 has 15 amino acids. The CDR3 spells CASSETGISNYGYTF. The DNA for the CDR3 is TGTGCCAGCAGCGAAACAGGAATATCTAACTATGGCTACACCTTC.

This clone was seen many times. The gene calls are TRBV5-6 and TRBJ1-5, with 7 bases matching TRBD1. V lost 1 base and J lost 4; bases outside the gene matches: 5. CDR3 size: 15 residues. Germline-derived CDR1 and CDR2 are SGHDT and YYEEEE. The chain's CDR3 is CASSLFRGPNQPQHF. The CDR3 DNA follows: TGTGCCAGCAGCTTGTTTAGGGGGCCTAATCAGCCCCAGCATTTT.

The chain links TRBV5-1 to TRBJ1-1, with TRBD1 as a possible D gene (5 bases). This CDR3 has 17 amino acids. CDR1 SGHRS and CDR2 YFSETQ come from the germline V gene. The germline V and J ends were trimmed by 0 bases and 4 bases, with 19 bases remaining between them. Here the CDR3 reads CASSLGRVGPPGTEAFF. The CDR3 region has the DNA TGCGCCAGCAGCTTGGGACGGGTGGGGCCCCCGGGCACTGAAGCTTTCTTT.

The rearrangement uses TRBV6-2 or TRBV6-3 and TRBJ2-6; possibly TRBD2 for D (5 bases). Trimming stripped 5 bases from V and 8 bases from J, with 13 bases between. Germline lookup yields CDR1 MNHEY and CDR2 SVGEGT. The CDR3 length is 14 residues. CDR3 nucleotides: TGTGCCAGCAGTACGTTGAGGGCCTCCAACGTCCTGACTTTC. It translates to CASSTLRASNVLTF.

The V gene is TRBV19, the J gene TRBJ1-1; D not resolved. This CDR3 has 13 residues. Germline V gives CDR1 LNHDA, CDR2 SQIVND (reference sequence). Between the trimmed V and J ends, which lost 4 bases and 5 bases, there was a span of 11 bases. The CDR3 DNA follows: TGTGCCAGTAGTAGGCAACCGAGGACTGAAGCTTTCTTT. This encodes CASSRQPRTEAFF. The complete variable domain, with remaining parts taken from reference TRBV19 and TRBJ1-1, reads DGGITQSPKYLFRKEGQNVTLSCEQNLNHDAMYWYRQDPGQGLRLIYYSQIVNDFQKGDIAEGYSVSREKKESFPLTVTSAQKNPTAFYLCASSRQPRTEAFFGQGTRLTVV.

The chain is built from TRBV7-9 and TRBJ1-3; no clear D gene. Germline CDR1 reads SEHNR; CDR2 reads FQNEAQ (reference sequence). The CDR3 extends over 15 amino acids. The V gene lost 0 bases and the J gene lost 1 base, with 7 bases spanning the gap. The CDR3 is CASSLAAGSGNTIYF. CDR3 in DNA: TGTGCCAGCAGCTTAGCGGCGGGGTCTGGAAACACCATATATTTT.

The V gene is TRBV30, the J gene TRBJ2-3; 8 bases align to TRBD2. The CDR3 has 20 residues. In germline, CDR1 is GTSNPN, CDR2 SVGIG (reference sequence). Trimming took 3 bases from V and 4 from J; bases not matched to a gene: 24. The CDR3 bases are TGTGCCTGGAGCTACGTCGGGGCCCTAGCTAACGGGAGGGCCGCAGATACGCAGTATTTT. This translates into CAWSYVGALANGRAADTQYF.

The chain has TRBV28 and TRBJ2-3, with TRBD1 identical over 8 bases. CDR3 length equals 16 residues. Germline-derived CDR1 and CDR2 are MDHEN and SYDVKM. The junction had 6 bases not matched to a gene; V was cut back by 2 bases and J by 2 bases. The chain's CDR3 is CASSLMAGGLTDTQYF. Here the CDR3 DNA reads TGTGCCAGCAGTTTAATGGCAGGGGGCCTCACAGATACGCAGTATTTT.

The V gene is TRBV9, the J gene TRBJ2-6; 8 bases fit TRBD1. J lost 3 bases, V lost 0 bases, and 8 bases had no gene match. Germline V gene lookup returns CDR1 SGDLS and CDR2 YYNGEE. CDR3 length: 18 residues. This CDR3 reads CASSVALDRGRGANVLTF. CDR3 coding DNA: TGTGCCAGCAGCGTAGCTCTTGACAGGGGTCGTGGGGCCAACGTCCTGACTTTC.

The genes are TRBV9 and TRBJ1-1; D gene uncertain. The germline V gene encodes CDR1 SGDLS and CDR2 YYNGEE. CDR3 length equals 15 residues. The ends were cut back, 2 bases at V and 3 bases at J, with 14 bases in the middle. The CDR3 sequence is CASSVDTALYTEAFF. In nucleotides, the CDR3 is TGTGCCAGCAGCGTTGACACTGCCCTTTACACTGAAGCTTTCTTT.

J is TRBJ2-7 and V is TRBV5-1; TRBD1 aligns across 10 bases. From germline, CDR1 is SGHRS and CDR2 YFSETQ. V was clipped by 4 bases and J by 3 bases; unmatched bases: 4. The CDR3 is made up of 14 amino acids. The CDR3 sequence: CASSRRDRGYEQYF. DNA of the CDR3: TGCGCCAGCAGCCGAAGGGACAGGGGCTACGAGCAGTACTTC.

V is TRBV6-2 or TRBV6-3 and J is TRBJ2-6; a possible D gene is TRBD2 (6 bases). The CDR3 loop spans 16 amino acids. Germline V lookup: CDR1 MNHEY, CDR2 SVGEGT. V was cut by 5 bases and J by 1 base, with 12 bases left in between. The CDR3 DNA sequence: TGTGCCAGCAGTCAACTCGGGGGTTCTGGGGCCAACGTCCTGACTTTC. Protein: CASSQLGGSGANVLTF.